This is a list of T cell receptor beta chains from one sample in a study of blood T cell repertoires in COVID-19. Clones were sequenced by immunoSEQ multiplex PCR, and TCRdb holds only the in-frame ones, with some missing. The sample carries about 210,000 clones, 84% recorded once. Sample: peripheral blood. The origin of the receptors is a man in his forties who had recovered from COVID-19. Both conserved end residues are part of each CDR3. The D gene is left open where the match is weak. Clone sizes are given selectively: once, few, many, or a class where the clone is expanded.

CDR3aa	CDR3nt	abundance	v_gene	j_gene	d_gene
CASSLVQGIPYNSPLHF	TGTGCCAGCAGCTTGGTACAGGGGATCCCCTATAATTCACCCCTCCACTTT	-	TRBV5-5	TRBJ1-6	TRBD1
CASSPTGNTGELFF	TGTGCCAGCAGCCCGACAGGGAACACCGGGGAGCTGTTTTTT	-	TRBV7-2	TRBJ2-2	-
CASSSRQSDSPLHF	TGTGCCAGCAGCTCCAGACAGAGTGATTCACCCCTCCACTTT	-	TRBV7-2	TRBJ1-6	-
CAISESRERREAFF	TGTGCCATCAGTGAGTCGAGGGAACGGCGTGAAGCTTTCTTT	-	TRBV10-3	TRBJ1-1	-
CASRETGTPLNEQYF	TGCGCCAGCAGGGAAACCGGGACTCCGTTAAACGAGCAGTACTTC	-	TRBV5-1	TRBJ2-7	-
CASSLSISSTANEQYF	TGTGCCAGCAGTTTATCGATTTCGTCCACCGCGAACGAGCAGTACTTC	-	TRBV27	TRBJ2-7	-
CASSLVPAGAVDTQYF	TGTGCCAGCAGCTTAGTCCCAGCGGGGGCGGTAGATACGCAGTATTTT	-	TRBV11-2	TRBJ2-3	TRBD2
CASSFSVSNQPQHF	TGTGCCAGCAGTTTCTCAGTTAGCAATCAGCCCCAGCATTTT	-	TRBV27	TRBJ1-5	-
CASILAGYSSYEQYF	TGTGCCAGCATCCTAGCGGGCTATAGCTCCTACGAGCAGTACTTC	few	TRBV21-1	TRBJ2-7	-
CASSYSPSSLQETQYF	TGTGCCAGCAGTTACTCCCCCAGTAGCCTACAAGAGACCCAGTACTTC	-	TRBV6-2/TRBV6-3	TRBJ2-5	-
CASSLSGIYEQYF	TGTGCCAGCAGCTTAAGCGGCATCTACGAGCAGTACTTC	few	TRBV5-5	TRBJ2-7	-
CVRSIIDEEGVTGELFF	TGTGTCAGAAGTATAATCGACGAGGAGGGCGTCACCGGGGAGCTGTTTTTT	-	TRBV7-5	TRBJ2-2	-
CASSLGILSGGYTF	TGTGCCAGCAGCTTAGGGATTTTATCGGGTGGCTACACCTTC	-	TRBV7-2	TRBJ1-2	-
CASSPGQRDTEAFF	TGCGCCAGCAGCCCGGGACAACGCGACACTGAAGCTTTCTTT	-	TRBV5-1	TRBJ1-1	-
CASSITSGGYQETQYF	TGTGCCAGTTCTATCACTAGCGGGGGGTATCAAGAGACCCAGTACTTC	once	TRBV19	TRBJ2-5	TRBD2